This entry concerns a single T cell receptor beta chain. Its antigen is not known. Each individual donor underwent a draw of 8 to 10 milliliters of peripheral blood. This sample is part of a study of blood T cells in healthy people across ages. A second roughly 7 to 11 cycle PCR used barcoded and J-beta primers. TCRdb recomputed calls from the 5' RACE reads with MiXCR, one row per CDR3 protein. The data show over 1,500,000 distinct CDR3 sequences, with 49% seen just once and over 2% held by the top ten. Study observations and caveats: CMV infection status of these donors was not known. Age showed a roughly linear inverse relationship with TCR beta diversity per million T cells. Those diversity estimates obtained from one million T cells were thought to be underestimates.

The sequence came from a woman in her forties in good health. The sample was blood.

The CDR3 DNA follows: TGTGCTAGTGGTTTTGGGGGGGGCCGAGAGCAGTTCTTC. This sequence encodes CASGFGGGREQFF. The chain links TRBV12-5 to TRBJ2-1, with D possibly matching TRBD2 (7 bases). Germline assignment: CDR1 LGHNT and CDR2 FRNRAP. Deletions cut 3 bases from V and 10 bases from J, with 13 bases between. The CDR3 covers 13 residues. The full variable domain, in which reference TRBV12-5 and TRBJ2-1 provide the parts outside the CDR3, is DARVTQTPRHKVTEMGQEVTMRCQPILGHNTVFWYRQTMMQGLELLAYFRNRAPLDDSGMPKDRFSAEMPDATLATLKIQPSEPRDSAVYFCASGFGGGREQFFGPGTRLTVL.